This record covers a single T cell receptor beta chain. CDR1 and CDR2 (germline): ENHRY, SYGVKD. The V and J ends lost 8 bases and 2 bases, in that order; junction bases with no gene match: 9. The CDR3 consists of 14 residues. Profiling relied on immunoSEQ multiplex PCR, and the TCRdb table lists in-frame clones only, not all of them. This sample yields just over 250,000 clones, of which 80% to 90% are seen a single time; over 2% belongs to the top ten. The data derive from a study of blood T cell repertoires in COVID-19. The V gene is TRBV10-3, the J gene TRBJ2-7, with 7 positions matching TRBD2. The TCR sequence derives from a woman between 50 and 59 years old with acute or convalescent COVID-19. The specimen was peripheral blood. The CDR3 protein is CAISVAGRTYEQYF. The CDR3 nucleotides are TGTGCCATCTCGGTAGCGGGCAGAACCTACGAGCAGTACTTC.